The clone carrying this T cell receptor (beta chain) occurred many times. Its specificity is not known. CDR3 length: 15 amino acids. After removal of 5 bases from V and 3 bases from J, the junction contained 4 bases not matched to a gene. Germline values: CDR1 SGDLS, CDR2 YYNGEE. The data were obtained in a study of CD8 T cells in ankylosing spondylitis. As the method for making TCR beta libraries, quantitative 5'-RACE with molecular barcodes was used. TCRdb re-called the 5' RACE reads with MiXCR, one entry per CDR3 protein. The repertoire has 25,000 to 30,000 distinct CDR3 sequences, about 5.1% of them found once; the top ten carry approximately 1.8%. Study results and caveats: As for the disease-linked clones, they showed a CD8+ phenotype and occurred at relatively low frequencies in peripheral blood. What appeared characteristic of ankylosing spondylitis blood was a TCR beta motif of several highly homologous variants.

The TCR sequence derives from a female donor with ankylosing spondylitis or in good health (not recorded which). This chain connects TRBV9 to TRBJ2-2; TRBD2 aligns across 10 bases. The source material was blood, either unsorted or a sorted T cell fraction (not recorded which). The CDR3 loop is CASRAGGPDTGELFF. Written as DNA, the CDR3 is TGTGCCAGCAGAGCGGGAGGGCCAGACACCGGGGAGCTGTTTTTT.